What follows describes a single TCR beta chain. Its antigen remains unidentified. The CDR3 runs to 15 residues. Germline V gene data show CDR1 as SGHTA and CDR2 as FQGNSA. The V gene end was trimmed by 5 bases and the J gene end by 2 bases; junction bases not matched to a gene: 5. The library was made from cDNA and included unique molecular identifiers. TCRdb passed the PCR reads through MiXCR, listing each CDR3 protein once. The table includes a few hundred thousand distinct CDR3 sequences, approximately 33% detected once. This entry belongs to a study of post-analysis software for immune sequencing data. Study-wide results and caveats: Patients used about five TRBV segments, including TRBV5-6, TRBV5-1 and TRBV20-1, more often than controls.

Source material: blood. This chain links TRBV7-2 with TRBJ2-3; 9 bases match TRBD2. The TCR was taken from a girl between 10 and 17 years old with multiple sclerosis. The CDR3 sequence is CASSTRLAATDTQYF. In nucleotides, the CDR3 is TGTGCCAGCAGCACCCGACTAGCGGCCACAGATACGCAGTATTTT.